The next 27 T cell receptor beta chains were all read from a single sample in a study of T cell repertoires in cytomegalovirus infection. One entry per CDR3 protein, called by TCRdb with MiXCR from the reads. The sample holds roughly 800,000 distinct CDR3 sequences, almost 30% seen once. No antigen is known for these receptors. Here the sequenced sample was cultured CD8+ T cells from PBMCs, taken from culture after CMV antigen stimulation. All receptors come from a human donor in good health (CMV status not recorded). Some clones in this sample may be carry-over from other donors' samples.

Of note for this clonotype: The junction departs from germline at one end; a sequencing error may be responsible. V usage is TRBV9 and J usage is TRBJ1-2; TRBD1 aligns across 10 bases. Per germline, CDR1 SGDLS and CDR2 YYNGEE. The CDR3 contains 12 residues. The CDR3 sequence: CASSRDRGGYTF. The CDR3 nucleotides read TGCGCCAGCAGCCGGGACAGGGGCGGCTACACCTTC.

The CDR3 DNA follows: TGTGCCAGTAGTGATCATAGTCTCGGAACTTCGAGCTCCTATAATTCACCCCTCCACTTT. This sequence encodes CASSDHSLGTSSSYNSPLHF. The J gene is TRBJ1-6, the V gene TRBV19; unclear D gene. CDR1 is LNHDA, CDR2 SQIVND, per germline (reference sequence). The CDR3 is made up of 20 amino acids. The ends were cut back, 5 bases at V and 0 bases at J, with 23 bases in the middle.

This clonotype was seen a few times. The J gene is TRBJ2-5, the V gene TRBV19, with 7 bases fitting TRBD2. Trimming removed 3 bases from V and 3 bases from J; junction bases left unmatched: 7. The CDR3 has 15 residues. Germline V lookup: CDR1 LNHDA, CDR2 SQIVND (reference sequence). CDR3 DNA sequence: TGTGCCAGTAGTATTCAAGCGGGGAAAAAAGAGACCCAGTACTTC. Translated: CASSIQAGKKETQYF.

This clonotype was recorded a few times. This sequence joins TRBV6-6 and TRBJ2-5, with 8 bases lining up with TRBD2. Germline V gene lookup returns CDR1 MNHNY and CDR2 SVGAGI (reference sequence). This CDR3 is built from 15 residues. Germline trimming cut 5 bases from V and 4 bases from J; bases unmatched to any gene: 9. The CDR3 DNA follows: TGTGCCAGCAGTGGGTCTTGGCGGGGGGTAGAGACCCAGTACTTC. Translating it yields CASSGSWRGVETQYF.

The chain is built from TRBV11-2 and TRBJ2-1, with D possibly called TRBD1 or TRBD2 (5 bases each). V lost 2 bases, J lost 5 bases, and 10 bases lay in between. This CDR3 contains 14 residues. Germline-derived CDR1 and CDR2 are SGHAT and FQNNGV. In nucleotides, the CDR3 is TGTGCCAGCAGCTTATCAGGGACCCACAATGAGCAGTTCTTC. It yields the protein CASSLSGTHNEQFF.

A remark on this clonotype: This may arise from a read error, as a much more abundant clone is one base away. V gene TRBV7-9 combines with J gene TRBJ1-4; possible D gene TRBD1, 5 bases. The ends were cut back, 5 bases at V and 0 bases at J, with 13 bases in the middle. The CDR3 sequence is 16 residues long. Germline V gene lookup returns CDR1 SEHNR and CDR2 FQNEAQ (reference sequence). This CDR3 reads CASSQTSGSTNEKLFF. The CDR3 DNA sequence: TGTGCCAGCAGCCAGACTTCAGGGTCAACTAATGAAAAACTGTTTTTT.

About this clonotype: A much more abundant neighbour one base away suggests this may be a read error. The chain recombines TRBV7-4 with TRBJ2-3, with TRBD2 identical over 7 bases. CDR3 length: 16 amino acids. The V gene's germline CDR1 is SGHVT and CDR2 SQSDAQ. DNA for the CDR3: TGTGTCAGCAGAACTCCACGTGGCGGGGGAACAGATACGCAGTATTTT. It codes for CVSRTPRGGGTDTQYF.

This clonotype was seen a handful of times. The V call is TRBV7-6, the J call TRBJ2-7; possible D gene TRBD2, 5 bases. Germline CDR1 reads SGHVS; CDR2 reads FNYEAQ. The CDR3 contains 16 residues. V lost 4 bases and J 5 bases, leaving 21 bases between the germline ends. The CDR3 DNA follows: TGTGCCAGCAGCTCCCCCCCTCACGCCCCGGGAAACGAGCAGTACTTC. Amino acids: CASSSPPHAPGNEQYF.

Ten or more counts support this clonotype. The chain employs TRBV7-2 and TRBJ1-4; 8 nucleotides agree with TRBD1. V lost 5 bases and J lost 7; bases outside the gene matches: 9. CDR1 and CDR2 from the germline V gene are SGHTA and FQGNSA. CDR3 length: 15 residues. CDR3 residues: CASSRTGGNLEKLFF. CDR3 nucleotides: TGTGCCAGCAGCAGAACAGGGGGGAATCTTGAAAAACTGTTTTTT.

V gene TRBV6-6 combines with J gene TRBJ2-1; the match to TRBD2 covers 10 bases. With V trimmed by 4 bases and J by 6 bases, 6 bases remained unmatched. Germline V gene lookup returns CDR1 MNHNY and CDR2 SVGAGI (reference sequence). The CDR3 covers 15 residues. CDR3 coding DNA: TGTGCCAGCAGTTCTACGCCTAGCGGGGGCAATGAGCAGTTCTTC. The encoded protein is CASSSTPSGGNEQFF.

CDR3 in amino acids: CSARVPTSGGARTGELFF. DNA of the CDR3: TGCAGTGCTAGAGTTCCCACTAGCGGGGGGGCAAGGACCGGGGAGCTGTTTTTT. The V and J genes are TRBV20-1 and TRBJ2-2, with 13 bases fitting TRBD2. CDR1 and CDR2 from the germline V gene are DFQATT and SNEGSKA (reference sequence). The CDR3 spans 18 residues. Unmatched junction bases numbered 10, after V lost 1 base and J lost 5 bases.

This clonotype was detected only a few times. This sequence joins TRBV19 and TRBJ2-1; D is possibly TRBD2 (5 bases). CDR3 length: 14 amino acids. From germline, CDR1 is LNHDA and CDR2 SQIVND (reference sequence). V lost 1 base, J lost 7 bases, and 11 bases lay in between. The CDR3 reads CASSIGGGENEQFF. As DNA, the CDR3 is TGTGCCAGTAGTATAGGGGGTGGGGAGAATGAGCAGTTCTTC.

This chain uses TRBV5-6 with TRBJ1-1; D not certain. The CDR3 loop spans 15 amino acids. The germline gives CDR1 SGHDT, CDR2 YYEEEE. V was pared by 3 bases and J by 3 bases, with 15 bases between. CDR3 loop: CASSSDVPWDTEAFF. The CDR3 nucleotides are TGTGCCAGCAGCTCGGATGTCCCCTGGGACACTGAAGCTTTCTTT.

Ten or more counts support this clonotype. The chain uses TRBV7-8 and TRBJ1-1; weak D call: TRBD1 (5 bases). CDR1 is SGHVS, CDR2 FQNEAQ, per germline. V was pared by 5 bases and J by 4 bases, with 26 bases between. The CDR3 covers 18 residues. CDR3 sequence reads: CASSPSPVASRRGTEAFF. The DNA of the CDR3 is TGTGCCAGCAGCCCATCCCCGGTGGCATCGCGGAGGGGCACTGAAGCTTTCTTT.

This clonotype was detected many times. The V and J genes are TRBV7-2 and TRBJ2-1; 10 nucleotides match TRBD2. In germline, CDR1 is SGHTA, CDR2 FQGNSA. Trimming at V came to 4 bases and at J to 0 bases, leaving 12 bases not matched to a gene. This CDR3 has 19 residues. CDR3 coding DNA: TGTGCCAGCAGCTCCTCGGGTAGCGGGGGGCCTCTCTCCTACAATGAGCAGTTCTTC. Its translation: CASSSSGSGGPLSYNEQFF.

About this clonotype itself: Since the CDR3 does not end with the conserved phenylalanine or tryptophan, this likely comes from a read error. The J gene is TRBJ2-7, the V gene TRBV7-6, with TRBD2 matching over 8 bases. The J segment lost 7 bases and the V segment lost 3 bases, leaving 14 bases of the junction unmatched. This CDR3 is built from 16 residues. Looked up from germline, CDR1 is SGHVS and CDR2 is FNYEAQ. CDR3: CASSFRSGGLLSEQYY. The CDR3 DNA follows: TGTGCCAGCAGCTTCAGGAGCGGGGGCCTCCTTTCAGAGCAGTACTAC.

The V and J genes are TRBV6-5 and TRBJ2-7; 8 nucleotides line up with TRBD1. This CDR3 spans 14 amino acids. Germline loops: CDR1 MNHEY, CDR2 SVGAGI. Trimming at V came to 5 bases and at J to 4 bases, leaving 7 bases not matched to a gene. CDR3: CASSRDRSGYEQYF. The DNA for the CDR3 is TGTGCCAGCAGTCGGGACAGGAGTGGATACGAGCAGTACTTC.

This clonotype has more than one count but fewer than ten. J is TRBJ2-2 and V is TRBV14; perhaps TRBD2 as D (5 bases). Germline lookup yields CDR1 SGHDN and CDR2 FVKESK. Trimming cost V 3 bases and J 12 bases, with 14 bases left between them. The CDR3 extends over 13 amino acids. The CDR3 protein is CASSHPGIFQLFF. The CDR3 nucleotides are TGTGCCAGCAGCCATCCCGGGATCTTCCAGCTGTTTTTT.

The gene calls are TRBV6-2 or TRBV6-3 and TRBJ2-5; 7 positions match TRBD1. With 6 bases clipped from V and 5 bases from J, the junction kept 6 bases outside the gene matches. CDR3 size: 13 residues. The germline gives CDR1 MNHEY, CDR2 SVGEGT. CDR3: CASRPQGTETQYF. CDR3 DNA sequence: TGTGCCAGCAGACCACAGGGGACGGAGACCCAGTACTTC.

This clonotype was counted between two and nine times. CDR3 loop: CASSEADSKEGNYGYTF. CDR3 nucleotide sequence: TGTGCCAGCAGTGAAGCAGATTCCAAGGAGGGAAACTATGGCTACACCTTC. The V and J genes are TRBV2 and TRBJ1-2, with no clear D. CDR1 and CDR2 (germline): SNHLY, FYNNEI. CDR3 length equals 17 residues. Trimming took off 0 bases at V and 2 bases at J, with 16 bases between the two ends.

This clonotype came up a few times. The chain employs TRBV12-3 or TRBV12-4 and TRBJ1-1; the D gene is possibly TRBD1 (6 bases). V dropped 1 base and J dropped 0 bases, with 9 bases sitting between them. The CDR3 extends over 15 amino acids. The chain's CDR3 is CASSLEGGLNTEAFF. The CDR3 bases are TGTGCCAGCAGTTTAGAGGGGGGACTGAACACTGAAGCTTTCTTT.

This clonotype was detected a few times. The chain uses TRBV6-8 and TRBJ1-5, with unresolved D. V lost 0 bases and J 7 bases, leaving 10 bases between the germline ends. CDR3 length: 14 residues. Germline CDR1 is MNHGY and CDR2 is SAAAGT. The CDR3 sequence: CASSYSPLIQPQHF. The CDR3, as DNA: TGTGCCAGCAGTTACTCCCCCTTGATACAGCCCCAGCATTTT.

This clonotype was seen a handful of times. CDR3 sequence reads: CASSLTYREEAFF. DNA of the CDR3: TGTGCCAGCAGTTTAACCTACAGGGAAGAAGCTTTCTTT. The chain recombines TRBV6-2 or TRBV6-3 with TRBJ1-1; a weak D match, TRBD1 (6 bases). The CDR3 is 13 amino acids. Germline V CDR1 and CDR2: MNHEY, SVGEGT. V lost 4 bases, J lost 8 bases, and 14 bases lay in between.

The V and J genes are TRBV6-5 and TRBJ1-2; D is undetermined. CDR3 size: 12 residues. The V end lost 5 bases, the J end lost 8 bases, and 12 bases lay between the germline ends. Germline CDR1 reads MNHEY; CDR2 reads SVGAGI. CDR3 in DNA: TGTGCCAGCAGTCCTGGGGTTCAGGGCTACACCTTC. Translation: CASSPGVQGYTF.

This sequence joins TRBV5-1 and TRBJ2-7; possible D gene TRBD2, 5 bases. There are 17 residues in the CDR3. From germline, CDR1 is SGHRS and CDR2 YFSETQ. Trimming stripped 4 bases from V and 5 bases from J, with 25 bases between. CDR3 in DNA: TGCGCCAGCAGCGACGGGGTTCTAACCCTTCCACGGAACGAGCAGTACTTC. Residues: CASSDGVLTLPRNEQYF.

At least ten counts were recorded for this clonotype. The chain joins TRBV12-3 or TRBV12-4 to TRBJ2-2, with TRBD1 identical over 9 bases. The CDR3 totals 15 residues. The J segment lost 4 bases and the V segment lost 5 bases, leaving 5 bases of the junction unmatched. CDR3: CASSHRGLGTGELFF. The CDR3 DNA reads TGTGCCAGCAGTCACAGGGGGCTCGGCACCGGGGAGCTGTTTTTT.

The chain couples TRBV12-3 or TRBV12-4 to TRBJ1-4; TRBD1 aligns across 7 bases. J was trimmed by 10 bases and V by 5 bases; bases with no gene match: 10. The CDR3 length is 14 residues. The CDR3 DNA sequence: TGTGCCAGCAGTAACCGGGACAGAGGCGGAAAACTGTTTTTT. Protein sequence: CASSNRDRGGKLFF.